The sequence of this T cell receptor beta chain was determined in a study of vaccination and CD4 T cells after COVID-19. The wider study: In the convalescent cohort, there were six males and four females, two of them Hispanic. The study's findings and limits: The authors identified 304 of 307 vaccine-specific clones in convalescent patients as spike mono-reactive.

With the Oncomine TCR Beta short-read assay, DNA from cultured CD4+ T cells was sequenced. Genomic DNA from cultured CD4+ T cells was extracted. TCRdb independently ran MiXCR on the PCR reads; one entry per CDR3 protein. The data hold under 8,500 distinct CDR3 sequences, with roughly 44% observed a single time. Treatment specified: roughly ten-day PBMC culture with coronavirus spike peptide pools or control peptides (ViraFEST assay). The unexposed donor gave CD4+ T cells before the COVID-19 pandemic (2011-2018). It was after 10 to 11 days of culture that CD4+ T cells were isolated by negative selection. V was pared by 1 base and J by 0 bases, with 1 base of the junction left unmatched. Germline-derived CDR1 and CDR2 are SGHVS and FNYEAQ. This CDR3 has 17 amino acids. In regard to this clonotype: Its antigen is currently unknown.

The source material was CD4+ T cells from blood, cultured in vitro. The chain combines TRBV7-6 with TRBJ2-2, with TRBD2 matching over 11 bases. This receptor was identified in a human donor in good health. This CDR3 is CASSLVAGGPNTGELFF. The CDR3 DNA is TGTGCCAGCAGCTTAGTAGCGGGGGGGCCGAACACCGGGGAGCTGTTTTTT. Full variable domain (missing parts from reference TRBV7-6 and TRBJ2-2): GAGVSQSPRYKVTKRGQDVALRCDPISGHVSLYWYRQALGQGPEFLTYFNYEAQQDKSGLPNDRFSAERPEGSISTLTIQRTEQRDSAMYRCASSLVAGGPNTGELFFGEGSRLTVL.